The rows below give T cell receptor beta chains drawn from one sample of a study of blood T cell repertoires in COVID-19. Libraries were prepared by immunoSEQ multiplex PCR; TCRdb keeps only in-frame clonotypes and omits some of them. The sample lists around 250,000 clones, roughly 86% occurring once. Sequencing was carried out using peripheral blood. These receptors originate from an elderly man with acute or convalescent COVID-19. Both conserved end residues are part of each CDR3. The D gene is left open where the match is weak. Expanded clones get a size class; other rows say once, few or many, or leave the size out.

d_call clone_size j_call v_call cdr3_aa cdr3_nt
. . TRBJ1-2 TRBV30 CAWSANYGYTF TGTGCCTGGAGTGCGAACTATGGCTACACCTTC
. . TRBJ1-5 TRBV7-8 CASSLREQGNQPQHF TGTGCCAGCAGCTTGAGGGAACAGGGAAATCAGCCCCAGCATTTT
TRBD1 once TRBJ1-2 TRBV24-1 CATSDWTGLHGYTF TGTGCCACCAGTGACTGGACAGGGCTCCACGGCTACACCTTC
TRBD2 . TRBJ2-1 TRBV9 CASSARLAGGDNEQFF TGTGCCAGCAGCGCCAGACTAGCGGGAGGCGACAATGAGCAGTTCTTC
. . TRBJ2-1 TRBV24-1 CATARGRGGQVYNEQFF TGTGCCACCGCACGAGGGCGCGGGGGCCAAGTCTACAATGAGCAGTTCTTC
. . TRBJ1-5 TRBV21-1 CAARSPRGIVQPQHF TGTGCCGCACGAAGCCCTAGGGGGATAGTACAGCCCCAGCATTTT
. . TRBJ1-5 TRBV5-8 CASSQSGGRQPQHF TGTGCCAGCAGCCAGAGCGGGGGACGTCAGCCCCAGCATTTT
. . TRBJ1-2 TRBV27 CASSAAGNYGYTF TGTGCCAGCAGCGCCGCGGGGAACTATGGCTACACCTTC
TRBD1 . TRBJ2-7 TRBV5-1 CASSDTGGFDEQYF TGCGCCAGCAGCGATACAGGGGGCTTCGACGAGCAGTACTTC
. few TRBJ2-3 TRBV2 CARGGSSGSTDTQYF TGTGCCAGGGGGGGCTCTAGCGGTAGCACAGATACGCAGTATTTT
TRBD2 . TRBJ2-7 TRBV9 CASSATSGGPYEQYF TGTGCCAGCAGCGCCACTAGCGGGGGACCCTACGAGCAGTACTTC
. . TRBJ1-2 TRBV6-5 CASRIKGDGYTF TGTGCCAGCCGAATAAAAGGGGATGGCTACACCTTC
. . TRBJ2-2 TRBV7-9 CASSLGVRAVEDTGELFF TGTGCCAGCAGCTTAGGGGTCAGGGCGGTGGAAGACACCGGGGAGCTGTTTTTT
. . TRBJ1-4 TRBV7-2 CASSLGMGGAPNEKLFF TGTGCCAGCAGCTTGGGCATGGGGGGGGCTCCTAATGAAAAACTGTTTTTT
. . TRBJ1-1 TRBV9 CASSVGSFNTEAFF TGTGCCAGCAGCGTAGGTAGCTTTAACACTGAAGCTTTCTTT
. . TRBJ1-5 TRBV6-5 CASSYFTENSNQPQHF TGTGCCAGCAGTTATTTCACGGAGAATAGCAATCAGCCCCAGCATTTT